This T cell receptor (beta chain) was identified in a study of tumor and adjacent non-tumor tissue in lung cancer. In germline, CDR1 is DFQATT, CDR2 SNEGSKA (reference sequence). The CDR3 spans 14 residues. Trimming cost V 5 bases and J 2 bases, with 16 bases left between them. Study-level findings and limits: Top 100 clones took a larger repertoire share in normal lung. Higher tumor TCR diversity was associated with shorter survival. Significantly higher TCR diversity was found in tumor than normal lung.

This clonotype has only one observation. The antigen remains unidentified. A modified ARM-PCR protocol with three rounds of nested PCR amplified TCRbeta. TCRdb re-called the multiplex PCR reads through MiXCR, storing one row per CDR3 protein. This table holds tens of thousands of distinct CDR3 sequences, 60% found once. The template was RNA from unsorted bulk tissue. V usage is TRBV20-1 and J usage is TRBJ2-7; the D is unclear. The sample was lung tumor tissue. This sequence was found in a man between 45 and 60 years old with non-small cell lung cancer. CDR3 protein: CSAPRHGPTYEQYF. The CDR3 coding sequence is TGCAGTGCTCCTCGTCATGGACCAACCTACGAGCAGTACTTC.